Below, 25 T cell receptor beta chains from the same sample are listed, as sequenced in a study of T cell changes during pregnancy in multiple sclerosis. Profiled with immunoSEQ multiplex PCR; TCRdb holds only in-frame clones, not every one. The data show roughly 57,000 clones, around 92% seen once. Sequenced material: CD4+ T cells from peripheral blood mononuclear cells, taken after pregnancy. These receptors originate from a female donor with multiple sclerosis, enrolled in a pregnancy study.

This clone turned up a few times. This sequence joins TRBV9 and TRBJ1-1; 8 bases map to TRBD1. This CDR3 region has 13 residues. V was clipped by 4 bases and J by 8 bases; unmatched bases: 7. Per germline, CDR1 SGDLS and CDR2 YYNGEE. The CDR3 reads CASSIRTGTEAFF. Here the CDR3 DNA reads TGTGCCAGCAGCATCCGGACAGGGACAGAAGCTTTCTTT.

This chain connects TRBV29-1 to TRBJ2-3; TRBD2 matches 12 bases. From germline, CDR1 is SQVTM and CDR2 ANQGSEA. Trimming took 7 bases from V and 4 from J; bases not matched to a gene: 9. The CDR3 totals 15 residues. This CDR3 is CSGGPGLAGSDTQYF. The CDR3 region has the DNA TGCAGCGGGGGCCCGGGACTAGCGGGTTCAGATACGCAGTATTTT.

The rearrangement uses TRBV12-5 and TRBJ1-1, with TRBD1 identical over 9 bases. V was clipped by 0 bases and J by 6 bases; unmatched bases: 5. Germline CDR1 and CDR2: LGHNT and FRNRAP. The CDR3 spans 15 residues. The CDR3 protein is CASGLVLGQGAEAFF. CDR3 nucleotide sequence: TGTGCTAGTGGTTTGGTACTGGGACAGGGAGCTGAAGCTTTCTTT.

In this sample, this clone turned up a few times. This chain links TRBV10-3 with TRBJ1-2; TRBD1 aligns across 8 bases. Germline values: CDR1 ENHRY, CDR2 SYGVKD. The CDR3 contains 15 residues. The V segment lost 5 bases and the J segment 3 bases; nucleotides outside the gene matches: 8. The CDR3 is CAISSTGTGDYGYTF. The CDR3 nucleotides are TGTGCCATCAGTAGTACCGGGACAGGAGACTATGGCTACACCTTC.

The rearrangement joins TRBV6-7 to TRBJ2-5; 7 nucleotides line up with TRBD2. TRBV6-7 is filed as an ORF, its function uncertain. The CDR3 covers 17 residues. Trimming took 0 bases from V and 6 from J; bases not matched to a gene: 13. CDR3 nucleotide sequence: TGTGCCAGCAGTTACTCGAGGGACTCGGGGGGTGGAAAGACCCAGTACTTC. Residues: CASSYSRDSGGGKTQYF.

V and J are TRBV6-4 and TRBJ2-1, with 9 bases identical to TRBD2. V was clipped by 4 bases and J by 8 bases; unmatched bases: 12. From germline, CDR1 is MRHNA and CDR2 SNTAGT. This CDR3 is 16 amino acids long. CDR3 bases: TGTGCCAGCAGTGCCAGCGGGGGGCTTGGGTTAGATGAGCAGTTCTTC. Protein: CASSASGGLGLDEQFF.

On this clone itself: Germline is not matched at one junction end, which may reflect a read error. The chain carries TRBV7-2 and TRBJ2-1, with D possibly TRBD2 on 6 matching bases. Germline V gene sequence: CDR1 SGHTA, CDR2 FQGNSA. This CDR3 is built from 11 residues. CDR3 in DNA: TGTGCCAGCAGCCCGGTCATGGAGGGGATCTTC. This gives the protein CASSPVMEGIF.

This clone was seen a handful of times. The chain couples TRBV14 to TRBJ2-1; D perhaps matches TRBD2 (5 bases). CDR3 size: 12 residues. Germline loops: CDR1 SGHDN, CDR2 FVKESK. With 4 bases removed from V and 9 bases from J, the gap between germline ends came to 10 bases. CDR3 sequence reads: CASSPGSREQFF. In DNA form, the CDR3 reads TGTGCCAGCAGCCCGGGGTCGCGTGAGCAGTTCTTC.

The chain couples TRBV7-2 to TRBJ2-1, with D perhaps matching TRBD1 (5 bases). The CDR3 totals 12 residues. The ends were cut back, 5 bases at V and 7 bases at J, with 9 bases in the middle. Germline values: CDR1 SGHTA, CDR2 FQGNSA. In nucleotides, the CDR3 is TGTGCCAGCAGCCGAAACAGGAATGAGCAGTTCTTC. It specifies CASSRNRNEQFF.

This rearrangement joins TRBV7-2 to TRBJ2-4, with D possibly matching TRBD1 (5 bases). Germline values: CDR1 SGHTA, CDR2 FQGNSA. V lost 1 base to trimming and J lost 8 bases, with 12 bases between them. This CDR3 is built from 14 residues. The CDR3 reads CASSLGGQSHIQYF. CDR3 nucleotide sequence: TGTGCCAGCAGCTTAGGAGGACAATCGCACATTCAGTACTTC.

The J gene is TRBJ2-5, the V gene TRBV7-2; a weak D match, TRBD2 (6 bases). V was pared by 5 bases and J by 3 bases, with 13 bases between. CDR3 length: 14 residues. In germline, CDR1 is SGHTA, CDR2 FQGNSA. CDR3 coding DNA: TGTGCCAGCAGCGGAGACGGGGGAAAAGAGACCCAGTACTTC. Translated: CASSGDGGKETQYF.

The CDR3 DNA reads TGTGCCACCAGCAGAGATAAAAATGGAGGGCGCACAGATACGCAGTATTTT. Translation: CATSRDKNGGRTDTQYF. The gene calls are TRBV15 and TRBJ2-3; D may be TRBD2 (6 bases). Between the trimmed V and J ends, which lost 0 bases and 1 base, there was a span of 14 bases. Germline lookup yields CDR1 LNHNV and CDR2 YYDKDF (reference sequence). This CDR3 has 17 residues.

This chain uses TRBV19 with TRBJ1-2; a weak D match, TRBD1 (5 bases). The CDR3 length is 13 residues. The V gene's germline CDR1 is LNHDA and CDR2 SQIVND (reference sequence). V was trimmed by 6 bases and J by 3 bases, leaving 11 bases between them. This CDR3 is CASSLQVDYGYTF. The CDR3, as DNA: TGTGCCAGTAGCTTACAGGTGGACTATGGCTACACCTTC. Based on the CDR3 plus reference TRBV19 and TRBJ1-2, the full variable domain is DGGITQSPKYLFRKEGQNVTLSCEQNLNHDAMYWYRQDPGQGLRLIYYSQIVNDFQKGDIAEGYSVSREKKESFPLTVTSAQKNPTAFYLCASSLQVDYGYTFGSGTRLTVV.

CDR3 in amino acids: CASSSLAEVYGYTF. The CDR3 bases are TGTGCCAGCAGCTCCTTGGCGGAGGTATATGGCTACACCTTC. The genes are TRBV7-2 and TRBJ1-2, with D uncertain. The CDR3 loop spans 14 amino acids. Germline V CDR1 and CDR2: SGHTA, FQGNSA. Deletions cut 4 bases from V and 5 bases from J, with 14 bases between. The full variable domain, completed using reference TRBV7-2 and TRBJ1-2, is GAGVSQSPSNKVTEKGKDVELRCDPISGHTALYWYRQSLGQGLEFLIYFQGNSAPDKSGLPSDRFSAERTGGSVSTLTIQRTQQEDSAVYLCASSSLAEVYGYTFGSGTRLTVV.

The chain couples TRBV5-1 to TRBJ1-1; possibly TRBD1 for D (6 bases). This CDR3 has 14 amino acids. CDR1 is SGHRS and CDR2 is YFSETQ in the germline V gene. The germline V and J ends were trimmed by 1 base and 3 bases, with 10 bases remaining between them. The CDR3 coding sequence is TGCGCCAGCAGCTTGACAGGGTTAGACACTGAAGCTTTCTTT. Amino acid sequence: CASSLTGLDTEAFF.

This chain links TRBV11-3 with TRBJ2-7; TRBD1 agrees at 8 bases. The CDR3 contains 18 residues. Germline V gives CDR1 SGHNT, CDR2 YENEEA. V dropped 6 bases and J dropped 9; count of bases not matched to a gene: 25. Written as DNA, the CDR3 is TGTGCCAGCAGTTCGGGGACAGGACCTGTCGGCTCCCTGCGTAGGCAGTACTTC. This codes for CASSSGTGPVGSLRRQYF.

This sequence joins TRBV6-6 and TRBJ1-5; 11 nucleotides agree with TRBD1. The germline V gene encodes CDR1 MNHNY and CDR2 SVGAGI (reference sequence). There are 13 residues in the CDR3. J was trimmed by 4 bases and V by 10 bases; bases with no gene match: 3. The CDR3 reads CATRDRGNQPQHF. As DNA, the CDR3 is TGTGCCACCAGGGACAGGGGGAATCAGCCCCAGCATTTT.

The rearrangement joins TRBV6-5 to TRBJ1-1; D remains ambiguous. Germline assignment: CDR1 MNHEY and CDR2 SVGAGI. There are 11 residues in the CDR3. V was pared by 7 bases and J by 4 bases, with 7 bases between. The CDR3 sequence is CASTYATEAFF. The DNA of the CDR3 is TGTGCCAGCACCTATGCCACTGAAGCTTTCTTT.

The chain joins TRBV4-2 to TRBJ2-7; D not resolved. This CDR3 has 14 amino acids. The germline V gene has CDR1 LGHNA and CDR2 YNFKEQ. V dropped 0 bases and J dropped 2 bases, with 8 bases sitting between them. The chain's CDR3 is CASSQDLGPYEQYF. The CDR3 nucleotides read TGTGCCAGCAGCCAAGACCTAGGCCCCTACGAGCAGTACTTC.

This clone was picked up one time. The rearrangement links TRBV29-1 to TRBJ1-5; 8 nucleotides match TRBD1. The germline CDR1 and CDR2 sequences are SQVTM and ANQGSEA. CDR3 length equals 14 residues. The V gene end was trimmed by 7 bases and the J gene end by 7 bases; junction bases not matched to a gene: 12. CDR3 loop: CSAATGAGRQPQHF. The CDR3 DNA reads TGCAGCGCCGCGACAGGGGCTGGGAGGCAGCCCCAGCATTTT.

The V call is TRBV5-1, the J call TRBJ1-2; D not certain. Germline-derived CDR1 and CDR2 are SGHRS and YFSETQ. The ends were cut back, 2 bases at V and 8 bases at J, with 16 bases in the middle. The CDR3 has 14 residues. CDR3 nucleotides: TGCGCCAGCAGCTTCGAGGGAACGATACCCGGCTACACCTTC. Its protein product is CASSFEGTIPGYTF.

The chain employs TRBV7-2 and TRBJ2-7; weak D call: TRBD1 (5 bases). The CDR3 covers 15 residues. With 2 bases removed from V and 4 bases from J, the gap between germline ends came to 15 bases. Germline V gives CDR1 SGHTA, CDR2 FQGNSA. CDR3 sequence (DNA): TGTGCCAGCAGCTTATTATCCAGGGCGAGATACGAGCAGTACTTC. It yields the protein CASSLLSRARYEQYF. The variable domain in full, completed from reference TRBV7-2 and TRBJ2-7, reads GAGVSQSPSNKVTEKGKDVELRCDPISGHTALYWYRQSLGQGLEFLIYFQGNSAPDKSGLPSDRFSAERTGGSVSTLTIQRTQQEDSAVYLCASSLLSRARYEQYFGPGTRLTVT.

The chain is built from TRBV19 and TRBJ1-2; a possible D gene is TRBD1 (6 bases). This CDR3 is built from 16 residues. V was pared by 0 bases and J by 2 bases, with 13 bases between. Germline CDR1 is LNHDA and CDR2 is SQIVND (reference sequence). The CDR3 here is CASSIDRGAGNYGYTF. CDR3 nucleotides: TGTGCCAGTAGTATAGATCGGGGGGCCGGAAACTATGGCTACACCTTC.

The table lists this clone with a count of one. This chain connects TRBV7-3 to TRBJ2-2, with D tentatively TRBD1 (6 bases). V was shortened by 4 bases and J by 1 base, with 10 bases between the two germline ends. Germline V gives CDR1 SGHTA, CDR2 FQGTGA. The CDR3 loop spans 15 amino acids. The DNA for the CDR3 is TGTGCCAGCAGCTATGGGGGCGGGAACACCGGGGAGCTGTTTTTT. It specifies CASSYGGGNTGELFF.

The chain is built from TRBV30 and TRBJ1-2; the D gene is possibly TRBD1 (5 bases). Trimming shortened V by 4 bases and J by 4 bases, and 10 bases separated the two germline ends. Germline V gene lookup returns CDR1 GTSNPN and CDR2 SVGIG (reference sequence). The CDR3 contains 12 residues. CDR3 sequence (DNA): TGTGCCTGGATAGGGGAGGGCTATGGCTACACCTTC. This encodes CAWIGEGYGYTF.